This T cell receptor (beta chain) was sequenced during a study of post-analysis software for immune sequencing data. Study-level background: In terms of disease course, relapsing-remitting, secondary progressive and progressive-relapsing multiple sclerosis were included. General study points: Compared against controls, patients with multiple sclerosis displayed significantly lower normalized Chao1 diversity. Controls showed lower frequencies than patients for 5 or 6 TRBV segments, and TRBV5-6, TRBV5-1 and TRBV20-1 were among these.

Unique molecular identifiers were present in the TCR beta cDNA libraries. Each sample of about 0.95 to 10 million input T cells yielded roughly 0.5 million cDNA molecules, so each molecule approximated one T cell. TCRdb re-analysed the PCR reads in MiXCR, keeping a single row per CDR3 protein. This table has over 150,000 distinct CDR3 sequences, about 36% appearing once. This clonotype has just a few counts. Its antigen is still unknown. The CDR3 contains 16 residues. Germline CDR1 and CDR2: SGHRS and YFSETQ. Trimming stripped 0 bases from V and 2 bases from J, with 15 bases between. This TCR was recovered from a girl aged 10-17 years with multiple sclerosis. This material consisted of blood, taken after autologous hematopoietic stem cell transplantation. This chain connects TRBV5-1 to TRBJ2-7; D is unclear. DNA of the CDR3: TGCGCCAGCAGCTTGGGGTCACAAGGGTCGACCTACGAGCAGTACTTC. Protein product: CASSLGSQGSTYEQYF.